The clone carrying this T cell receptor (beta chain) was detected only a few times. Its antigen is as yet unknown. These data are taken from a study of regulatory T cells in long-lasting Graves disease. Overall study findings and caveats: When disease was persistent, TRBV28, TRBJ1-2 and TRBJ2-5 were the favored segments.

Time point noted: newly diagnosed GD, antithyroid drugs for less than 3 months. Extracted RNA from PBMCs served as the source of the TCR library. The CDR3 is 18 amino acids. Trimming at V came to 1 base and at J to 4 bases, leaving 11 bases not matched to a gene. Germline-derived CDR1 and CDR2 are SGHTA and FQGNSA. For TCR beta, libraries came from iRepertoire HTBI primers and Arm-PCR of CDR3 regions. Original processing methods: Sequenced samples collectively carried approximately 58 TRBV and over 11 TRBJ segments. TCRdb re-analysed the multiplex PCR reads in MiXCR, keeping a single row per CDR3 protein. The V and J calls come from TCRdb's annotation, not from the publication. The table lists approximately 400,000 distinct CDR3 sequences, approximately 15% of them singletons. These sequences were also reported in another study, on T cells in Graves' hyperthyroidism and ophthalmopathy. That work contributes: RT-PCR in the first round (using the HTBI primer set) targeted the TCR CDR3. Before onset, by a median of around 6.1 months, the model predicted ophthalmopathy.

This sequence originates from a woman in her thirties or forties with Graves disease. The source was peripheral blood mononuclear cells (PBMCs), collected at new diagnosis, from a patient treated with antithyroid drugs. V usage is TRBV7-2 and J usage is TRBJ2-7; TRBD2 agrees at 12 bases. Here the CDR3 DNA reads TGTGCCAGCAGCTTAGGACTAGCGGGAGTGAGCTTCTCGTACGAGCAGTACTTC. Residues: CASSLGLAGVSFSYEQYF.